This TCR beta chain was observed in a study of OX40 agonist ivuxolimab in advanced cancers. The study, taken as a whole, reports: Certain nonresponders likewise exhibited a low normalized T-cell clonal expansion. The CD4+ and CD8+ T cells in the blood had expanded clonally by week 6 at 0.1 to 3.0 mg/kg.

This clone was detected once. As yet, its antigen is unknown. The CDR3 is 16 amino acids. Germline CDR1 and CDR2: MRHNA and SNTAGT. V lost 6 bases to trimming and J lost 2 bases; unmatched junction nucleotides: 9. Sequencing used immunoSEQ multiplex PCR; TCRdb keeps in-frame clones, though not all of them. The sample carries 70,000 or so clones, 88% recorded once. The V call is TRBV6-4, the J call TRBJ2-7, with TRBD2 identical over 11 bases. Sequencing was performed on CD4+ or CD8+ T cells sorted from blood, taken in a trial of the OX40 agonist ivuxolimab. The TCR was taken from an adult with an advanced solid tumor such as melanoma, head and neck, liver or kidney cancer. In nucleotides, the CDR3 is TGTGCCAGCAGCCCGGGGCTAGCGGGAGGAACCTACGAGCAGTACTTC. This sequence encodes CASSPGLAGGTYEQYF.